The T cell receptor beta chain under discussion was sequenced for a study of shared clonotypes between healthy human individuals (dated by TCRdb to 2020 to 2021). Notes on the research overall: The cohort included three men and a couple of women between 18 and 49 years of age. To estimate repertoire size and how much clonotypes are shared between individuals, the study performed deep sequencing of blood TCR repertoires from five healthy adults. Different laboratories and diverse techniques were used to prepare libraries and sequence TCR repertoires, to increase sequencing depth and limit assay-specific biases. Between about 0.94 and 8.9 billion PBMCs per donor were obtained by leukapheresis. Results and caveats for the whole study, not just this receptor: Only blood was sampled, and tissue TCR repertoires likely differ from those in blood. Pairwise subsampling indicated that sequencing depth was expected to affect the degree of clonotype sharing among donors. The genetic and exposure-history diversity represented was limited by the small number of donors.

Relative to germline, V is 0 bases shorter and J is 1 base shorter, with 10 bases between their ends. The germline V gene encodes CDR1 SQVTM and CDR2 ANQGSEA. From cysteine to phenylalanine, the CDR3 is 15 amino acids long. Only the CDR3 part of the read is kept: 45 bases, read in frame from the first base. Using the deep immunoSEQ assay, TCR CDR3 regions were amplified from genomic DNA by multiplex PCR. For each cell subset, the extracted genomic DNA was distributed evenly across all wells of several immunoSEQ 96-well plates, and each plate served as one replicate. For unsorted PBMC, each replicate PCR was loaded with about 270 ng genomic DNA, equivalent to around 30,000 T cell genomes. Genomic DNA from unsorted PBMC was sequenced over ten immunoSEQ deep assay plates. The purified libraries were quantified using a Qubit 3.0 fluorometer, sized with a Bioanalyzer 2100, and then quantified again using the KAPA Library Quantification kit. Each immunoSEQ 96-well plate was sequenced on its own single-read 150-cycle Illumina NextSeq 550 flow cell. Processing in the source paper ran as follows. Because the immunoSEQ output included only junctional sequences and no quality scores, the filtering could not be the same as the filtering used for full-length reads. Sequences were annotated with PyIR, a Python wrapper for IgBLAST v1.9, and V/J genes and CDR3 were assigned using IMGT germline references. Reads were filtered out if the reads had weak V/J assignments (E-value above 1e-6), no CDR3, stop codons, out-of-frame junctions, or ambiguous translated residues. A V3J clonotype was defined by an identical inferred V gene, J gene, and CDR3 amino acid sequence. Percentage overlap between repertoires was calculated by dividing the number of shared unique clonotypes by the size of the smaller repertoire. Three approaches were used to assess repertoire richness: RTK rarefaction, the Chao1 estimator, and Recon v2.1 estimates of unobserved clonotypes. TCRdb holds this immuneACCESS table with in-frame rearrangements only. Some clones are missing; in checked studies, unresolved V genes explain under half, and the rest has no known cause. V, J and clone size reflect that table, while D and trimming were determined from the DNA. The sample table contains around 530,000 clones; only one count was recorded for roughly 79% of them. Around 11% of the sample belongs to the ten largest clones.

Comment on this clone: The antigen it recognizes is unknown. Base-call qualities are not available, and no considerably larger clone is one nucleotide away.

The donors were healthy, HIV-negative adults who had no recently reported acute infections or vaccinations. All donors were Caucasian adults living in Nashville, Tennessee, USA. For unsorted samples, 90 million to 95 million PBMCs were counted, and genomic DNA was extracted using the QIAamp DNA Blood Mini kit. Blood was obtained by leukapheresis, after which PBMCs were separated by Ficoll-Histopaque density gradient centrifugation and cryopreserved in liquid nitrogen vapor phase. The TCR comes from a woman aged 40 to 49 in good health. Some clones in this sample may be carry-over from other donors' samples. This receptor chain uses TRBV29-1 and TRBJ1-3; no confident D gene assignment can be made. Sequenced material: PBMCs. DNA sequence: TGCAGCGTTGAAGATGGATCGATTTCTGGAAACACCATATATTTT. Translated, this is CSVEDGSISGNTIYF.